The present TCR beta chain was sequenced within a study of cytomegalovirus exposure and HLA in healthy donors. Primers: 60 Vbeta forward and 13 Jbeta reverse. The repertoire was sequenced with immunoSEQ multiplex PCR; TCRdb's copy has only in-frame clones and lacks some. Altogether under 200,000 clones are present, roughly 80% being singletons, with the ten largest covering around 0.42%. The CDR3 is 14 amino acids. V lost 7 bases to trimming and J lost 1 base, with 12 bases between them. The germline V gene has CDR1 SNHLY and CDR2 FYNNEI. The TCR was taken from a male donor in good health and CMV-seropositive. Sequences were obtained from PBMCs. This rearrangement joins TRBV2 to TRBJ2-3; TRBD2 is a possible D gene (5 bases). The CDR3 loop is CASTSAGGTDTQYF. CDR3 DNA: TGTGCCAGCACCTCCGCCGGGGGCACAGATACGCAGTATTTT. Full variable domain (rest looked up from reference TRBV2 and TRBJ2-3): EPEVTQTPSHQVTQMGQEVILRCVPISNHLYFYWYRQILGQKVEFLVSFYNNEISEKSEIFDDQFSVERPDGSNFTLKIRSTKLEDSAMYFCASTSAGGTDTQYFGPGTRLTVL.